The present entry profiles one T cell receptor (beta chain) with its context. As originally analysed: Reference gene primers were amplified, and this amplification served to estimate nucleated cell counts. TCRdb keeps only in-frame clones here, not all; method: immunoSEQ multiplex PCR. V and J calls and clone size are copied from that table; D and trimming were computed from the DNA. The profile shows about 200,000 clones, about 79% of them singletons. This record belongs to a study of blood T cell repertoires in COVID-19. V trimming: 6 bases; J trimming: 2 bases; junction bases outside the gene matches: 22. CDR3 length: 22 residues. CDR1 is MNHEY and CDR2 is SMNVEV in the germline V gene (reference sequence).

Sequencing input: peripheral blood. This chain connects TRBV27 to TRBJ2-1; 13 positions match TRBD2. The source is a human donor in a cohort sampled during active COVID-19. In nucleotides, the CDR3 is TGTGCCAGCAGGCGCTATCTCCGGGAGAGGACTAGCGGGAGACTACCCTACAATGAGCAGTTCTTC. Its translation: CASRRYLRERTSGRLPYNEQFF.